The subject of this entry is one T cell receptor beta chain. The table lists this clone with a count of one. This receptor's antigen is unknown. Nothing much larger sits one base from this clone, and base qualities are not available. The data belong to a study of vaccination effects on CD4 cells after COVID-19 (dated by TCRdb to the early 2020s). About the study as a whole: Each participant got two doses of an mRNA SARS-CoV-2 vaccine, either BNT162b2 or mRNA-1273. Pre-vaccine samples from two convalescent patients were drawn 16 days and one week before the first dose, 142 and 148 days after COVID-19 diagnosis. In the study, cultures from other donors were sequenced using the Oncomine TCR Beta short-read assay on an Illumina iSeq 100. A total of some eleven COVID-19 convalescent patients and a handful of SARS-CoV-2-naive healthy vaccine recipients were included in the full study. SARS-CoV-2 spike-specific CD4+ TCR repertoires were compared before and after mRNA vaccination in COVID-19 convalescent patients and in infection-naive vaccine recipients. Results and caveats for the whole study, not just this receptor: Only a small number of convalescent patients were included, and no early post-infection timepoints were available, which limited the study. For convalescent patients, new clones induced by the vaccine made up most of the post-vaccine spike-reactive repertoire, and these new clones were largely distinct from the clones induced by infection. At late post-vaccination timepoints, both infection-induced and vaccine-induced clones showed marked clonal contraction, consistent with waning T cell responses.

The library was generated by the immunoSEQ multiplex PCR assay. DNA from the CD4+ T cells that had been cultured and isolated underwent TCR beta CDR3 sequencing. Under the source paper's analysis protocol: Non-productive TCR sequences were discarded, and reads were trimmed to the CDR3 region, with only CDR3s of 7 or more amino acids retained. The MANAFEST web app was used to pick out antigen-specific clonotypes by comparing their expansion in peptide wells with that in reference cultures. To be called positive, a clone needed expansion at FDR<0.05 compared with the reference and with all other wells, an odds ratio greater than 5, and a frequency greater than 0.1% in two replicate wells. A clonotype was called cross-reactive if it was significantly expanded both in SARS-CoV-2 spike wells and in at least one common cold coronavirus spike condition. Using the stringdist R package, CDR3 similarity was measured by Levenshtein distance, and unrooted trees were constructed with ape in R 3.6.1. This is the immuneACCESS table as TCRdb keeps it, with only in-frame sequences that have V and J called. A part of the clones is gone; compared with another copy, unresolved V genes explain less than half, and the rest is unexplained. The DNA was the basis for D and trimming; V, J and clone size are from that table. The sample includes 35,000 to 55,000 clones, with around 80% observed a single time. The ten biggest clones cover approximately 28% of the sample.

Its CDR3 holds 13 amino acids, cysteine through phenylalanine. The entry retains the CDR3 DNA only, 39 bases that are in frame from base 1. CDR1 and CDR2 were assigned from the germline V gene as KGHDR and SFDVKD. Trimming takes 9 bases from V and 2 bases from J, and the germline ends sit 12 bases apart. In the ViraFEST assay, PBMC were stimulated with viral peptide pools, and TCR sequencing was then used to find antigen-specific CD4+ T cell clonotypes based on their expansion. After 10 days of culture, CD4+ T cells were isolated with the EasySep CD4+ T cell isolation kit. Convalescent patients had PCR-confirmed SARS-CoV-2 infection between March and December 2020, before Alpha, Beta and Delta variants emerged in the United States. Two million PBMC per well were cultured with 8.5 to 10 ug/ml peptides in IMDM containing around 5% human AB serum, about 10 IU/ml IL-2 and gentamicin. On days 3 and 7, half of the culture medium was replaced with fresh IL-2-containing medium. Unless noted otherwise, every peptide stimulation condition was grown in triplicate wells. Using Ficoll-Paque Plus gradient centrifugation, PBMC were separated from whole blood and then either used fresh or cryopreserved at -140C. The QIAamp micro DNA kit was used to extract genomic DNA from the cultured CD4+ T cells.

This clonotype originated in a human donor who had a prior SARS-CoV-2 infection. The chain links TRBV24-1 with TRBJ2-5, and perhaps TRBD1 as D gene, on 5 matching bases. Material: CD4+ T cells from PBMCs cultured with a peptide pool, obtained before COVID-19 vaccination. The CDR3: CATSARTQETQYF. The sequence in DNA is TGTGCCACCTCCGCCAGGACACAAGAGACCCAGTACTTC.